The 8 T cell receptor beta chains listed next were all sequenced from one sample in a study of blood T cell repertoires in COVID-19. Generated by immunoSEQ multiplex PCR, the TCRdb table keeps only in-frame clones and is missing some. The sample consists of roughly 60,000 clones, about 93% of them appearing once. The sequencing input was peripheral blood. The receptors originated from an elderly woman with active COVID-19.

The gene calls are TRBV7-2 and TRBJ2-2, with no clear D. The CDR3 loop spans 14 amino acids. Germline V CDR1 and CDR2: SGHTA, FQGNSA. V was pared by 1 base and J by 4 bases, with 7 bases between. CDR3 protein: CASSLVSVTGELFF. The CDR3 coding sequence is TGTGCCAGCAGCTTAGTATCGGTCACCGGGGAGCTGTTTTTT.

This clone was seen only a few times. This CDR3 is CASSLAGAYNEQFF. DNA for the CDR3: TGTGCCAGCAGCTTGGCAGGGGCGTACAATGAGCAGTTCTTC. The chain couples TRBV5-4 to TRBJ2-1; perhaps TRBD1 as D (6 bases). The CDR3 is made up of 14 amino acids. Trimming stripped 0 bases from V and 4 bases from J, with 8 bases between. Germline V lookup: CDR1 SGHNT, CDR2 YYREEE (reference sequence).

This chain links TRBV25-1 with TRBJ2-3, with D maybe TRBD1 (7 bases). V was shortened by 5 bases and J by 4 bases, with 22 bases between the two germline ends. The CDR3 contains 17 residues. Germline lookup yields CDR1 MGHDK and CDR2 SYGVNS. The CDR3 coding sequence is TGTGCCAGCAGTACCATCCAGACAGGGAGGTGGCCAGATACGCAGTATTTT. Translated: CASSTIQTGRWPDTQYF.

The chain uses TRBV6-1 and TRBJ1-3; D is perhaps TRBD1 (6 bases). With 1 base removed from V and 3 bases from J, the gap between germline ends came to 10 bases. Germline V gene data show CDR1 as MNHNS and CDR2 as SASEGT. The CDR3 is 15 residues long. The CDR3 region has the DNA TGTGCCAGCAGTGAAGTCAGGGGCGGTGGAAACACCATATATTTT. Its protein product is CASSEVRGGGNTIYF.

This chain links TRBV15 with TRBJ1-5, with a tentative D call TRBD1 (6 bases). CDR3 size: 15 residues. The germline V gene has CDR1 LNHNV and CDR2 YYDKDF (reference sequence). Trimming left V 0 bases short and J 6 bases short, with 12 bases between. The CDR3 DNA follows: TGTGCCACCAGCAGAGATCTCGGACAGCTTCAGCCCCAGCATTTT. Protein: CATSRDLGQLQPQHF.

The chain carries TRBV29-1 and TRBJ1-3; 9 bases are a match to TRBD1. CDR3 length equals 15 residues. Germline CDR1 and CDR2: SQVTM and ANQGSEA. V shed 4 bases and J 3 bases; nucleotides not matched to a gene: 7. The chain's CDR3 is CSVAPGQGVGNTIYF. The CDR3 nucleotides read TGCAGCGTTGCCCCGGGACAGGGTGTTGGAAACACCATATATTTT. Full variable domain (remainder filled in from reference TRBV29-1 and TRBJ1-3): SAVISQKPSRDICQRGTSLTIQCQVDSQVTMMFWYRQQPGQSLTLIATANQGSEATYESGFVIDKFPISRPNLTFSTLTVSNMSPEDSSIYLCSVAPGQGVGNTIYFGEGSWLTVV.

The rearrangement joins TRBV24-1 to TRBJ2-1; possibly TRBD2 for D (6 bases). This CDR3 has 13 residues. V shed 7 bases and J shed 5 bases, with 11 bases lying between them. The germline V gene has CDR1 KGHDR and CDR2 SFDVKD. The DNA for the CDR3 is TGTGCCACCAGGGGGGGTTTGGACAATGAGCAGTTCTTC. Translation: CATRGGLDNEQFF.

The rearrangement uses TRBV2 and TRBJ2-3, with 11 bases lining up with TRBD2. V gave up 7 bases and J gave up 4 bases; unmatched junction bases: 4. The length of the CDR3 is 14 residues. Germline assignment: CDR1 SNHLY and CDR2 FYNNEI. CDR3 loop: CASNLAGGADTQYF. The CDR3 DNA is TGTGCCAGCAACTTAGCGGGAGGGGCAGATACGCAGTATTTT.